The rows below give T cell receptor beta chains drawn from one sample of a study of blood T cells in healthy people across ages. TCRdb reprocessed the 5' RACE reads via MiXCR and lists one record per CDR3 protein. Of 1.5 million to 2 million distinct CDR3 sequences detected, around half appear once; the ten largest clones hold over 2%. The sequencing sample was made of blood. The receptors here all came from a woman aged 40 to 50 in good health. Both conserved end residues are part of each CDR3. The D gene is left open where the match is weak. The size of a clone is reported for some rows only, either as once, few or many, or as a class for expanded clones.

TRBJ2-3,TRBV4-2,TRBD1,14,few,CASSQGSDRVTQYF,TGTGCCAGCAGCCAAGGGTCGGACAGGGTGACGCAGTATTTT
TRBJ2-3,TRBV7-7,NA,9,NA,CASPNTQYF,TGTGCTAGCCCAAATACGCAGTATTTT
TRBJ2-1,TRBV6-2/TRBV6-3,TRBD2,15,NA,CASNRPGLDYNEQFF,TGTGCCAGCAATCGCCCGGGACTAGATTACAATGAGCAGTTCTTC
TRBJ2-1,TRBV7-8,NA,16,few,CASSLGSAAAYNEQFF,TGTGCCAGCAGCTTAGGGTCAGCCGCTGCCTACAATGAGCAGTTCTTC
TRBJ2-2,TRBV12-3/TRBV12-4,NA,16,NA,CASSYTRRRGTGELFF,TGTGCCAGCAGCTACACTAGAAGGAGGGGCACCGGGGAGCTGTTTTTT
TRBJ2-1,TRBV5-1,TRBD1,14,NA,CASSPGQRRNEQFF,TGCGCCAGCAGCCCGGGACAGAGGAGGAATGAGCAGTTCTTC
TRBJ1-2,TRBV13,NA,13,few,CASSSEYADGYTF,TGTGCCAGCAGCTCCGAATACGCGGATGGCTACACCTTC
TRBJ1-2,TRBV7-9,TRBD1,16,few,CASTKLPGQGEYGYTF,TGTGCCAGCACCAAACTCCCGGGACAGGGGGAATATGGCTACACCTTC
TRBJ2-7,TRBV27,TRBD1,15,NA,CASRRTGRITYEQYF,TGTGCCAGCAGGCGGACAGGGAGAATCACCTACGAGCAGTACTTC
TRBJ2-4,TRBV4-3,NA,19,once,CASSQDGQGLGGAKNIQYF,TGCGCCAGCAGCCAAGATGGGCAAGGCCTTGGGGGCGCCAAAAACATTCAGTACTTC
TRBJ2-5,TRBV7-2,TRBD2,16,NA,CASSFALGGADETQYF,TGTGCCAGCAGCTTCGCCCTCGGGGGGGCCGATGAGACCCAGTACTTC
TRBJ2-3,TRBV27,TRBD2,14,NA,CASSLTSWADTQYF,TGTGCCAGCAGTCTGACTAGCTGGGCAGATACGCAGTATTTT
TRBJ2-5,TRBV10-3,NA,13,NA,CAISAQVQETQYF,TGTGCCATCAGTGCCCAGGTTCAAGAGACCCAGTACTTC
TRBJ2-1,TRBV27,TRBD2,18,NA,CVSSLSTKGLAGSDEQFF,TGTGTCAGCAGTTTATCCACGAAGGGACTAGCGGGGTCAGATGAGCAGTTCTTC
TRBJ2-5,TRBV7-9,TRBD2,17,NA,CASSQTPGTSGKETQYF,TGTGCCAGCAGCCAAACGCCCGGGACTAGCGGCAAAGAGACCCAGTACTTC
TRBJ2-5,TRBV20-1,NA,11,many,CSASSLETQYF,TGCAGTGCTAGCAGTCTGGAGACCCAGTACTTC
TRBJ1-2,TRBV5-6,NA,15,once,CASILGGAPIYGYTF,TGTGCCAGCATCCTCGGTGGTGCACCCATCTATGGCTACACCTTC
TRBJ2-3,TRBV24-1,TRBD1,17,once,CATSDPDRVGGPDTQYF,TGTGCCACCAGTGACCCGGACAGGGTCGGGGGTCCAGATACGCAGTATTTT
TRBJ1-6,TRBV28,NA,16,few,CASTGRRSSYNSPLHF,TGTGCCAGCACGGGCCGGCGAAGCTCCTATAATTCACCCCTCCACTTT
TRBJ2-5,TRBV7-2,NA,16,NA,CASSIKSSGNQETQYF,TGTGCCAGCAGCATAAAAAGTTCGGGAAATCAAGAGACCCAGTACTTC